This T cell receptor beta chain was sequenced in a study of cytomegalovirus exposure and HLA in healthy donors. Broader study findings: Highly shared variants forming one cluster were likely a sequencing artifact. TCR beta chains numbering some 150 were designated cytomegalovirus-associated.

Primers for the PCR totalled 60 Vbeta and 13 Jbeta. Sequenced by immunoSEQ multiplex PCR; TCRdb stores in-frame clones only, minus some. The repertoire table contains some 130,000 clones. The CDR3 is 17 amino acids. Trimming stripped 4 bases from V and 4 bases from J, with 21 bases between. Germline-derived CDR1 and CDR2 are MNHNS and SASEGT. Details on this clone: Its antigen is not identified.

The chain uses TRBV6-1 and TRBJ2-3; a possible D gene is TRBD1 (7 bases). The clonotype comes from a woman between 55 and 75 years old in good health and CMV-seronegative. Sequenced: PBMCs. The CDR3 nucleotides are TGTGCCAGCAGTGCCTACGTGGTACAGGGGAGGTCAGATACGCAGTATTTT. It specifies CASSAYVVQGRSDTQYF.